Presented here are 15 T cell receptor beta chains from one specimen sequenced in a study of cytomegalovirus exposure and HLA in healthy donors. A multiplex PCR was run with 60 Vbeta primers and 13 Jbeta primers. Some clones are missing from TCRdb's copy, which holds only in-frame ones; the method was immunoSEQ multiplex PCR. The sample lists around 74,000 clones, 65% to 80% occurring once. Sequencing input: PBMCs. Source of these receptors: a man aged 25 to 45 in good health and CMV-seronegative.

This clone has a handful of counts. The junction departs from the called germline gene at one end, perhaps through a read error. The rearrangement links TRBV10-3 to TRBJ2-6; D perhaps matches TRBD1 (6 bases). The germline CDR1 and CDR2 sequences are ENHRY and SYGVKD. The CDR3 is 16 amino acids. DNA of the CDR3: TGTGCCATCAGTGATTCTTTGGCCTCAGGGGCCAACGTCCTGCCTTTC. Amino acid sequence: CAISDSLASGANVLPF.

In DNA, the CDR3 is TGTGCCAGCAGTGGGGCTAGCGGTACAGATACGCAGTATTTT. Residues: CASSGASGTDTQYF. The V gene is TRBV6-1, the J gene TRBJ2-3; 7 bases are shared with TRBD2. This CDR3 has 14 residues. The J segment lost 3 bases and the V segment lost 4 bases, leaving 4 bases of the junction unmatched. Germline V gene data show CDR1 as MNHNS and CDR2 as SASEGT.

The CDR3 sequence is CASSPIPGGNTEAFF. CDR3 DNA sequence: TGTGCCAGCAGCCCCATCCCGGGAGGCAACACTGAAGCTTTCTTT. This rearrangement joins TRBV7-2 to TRBJ1-1, with unresolved D. The CDR3 sequence is 15 residues long. V shed 5 bases and J shed 2 bases, with 15 bases lying between them. The V gene's germline CDR1 is SGHTA and CDR2 FQGNSA.

The V call is TRBV5-6, the J call TRBJ1-1; 8 positions match TRBD1. Germline CDR1 is SGHDT and CDR2 is YYEEEE. This CDR3 region has 14 residues. The ends lost 0 bases at V and 11 bases at J; junction bases unmatched: 9. CDR3: CASSLATMTGEAFF. The CDR3 region has the DNA TGTGCCAGCAGCTTGGCCACCATGACAGGGGAGGCTTTCTTT.

V usage is TRBV5-5 and J usage is TRBJ1-1, with D unclear. Germline V gene lookup returns CDR1 SGHKS and CDR2 YYEKEE (reference sequence). The CDR3 is 15 residues long. V shed 2 bases and J shed 2 bases, with 13 bases lying between them. CDR3 sequence reads: CASSLMSTANTEAFF. CDR3 DNA sequence: TGTGCCAGCAGCTTAATGTCCACAGCTAACACTGAAGCTTTCTTT. Full variable domain (remainder filled in from reference TRBV5-5 and TRBJ1-1): DAGVTQSPTHLIKTRGQQVTLRCSPISGHKSVSWYQQVLGQGPQFIFQYYEKEERGRGNFPDRFSARQFPNYSSELNVNALLLGDSALYLCASSLMSTANTEAFFGQGTRLTVV.

The rearrangement uses TRBV5-1 and TRBJ2-5; TRBD2 aligns across 14 bases. Looked up from germline, CDR1 is SGHRS and CDR2 is YFSETQ. With V trimmed by 4 bases and J by 4 bases, 9 bases remained unmatched. The CDR3 is made up of 17 amino acids. The CDR3 region has the DNA TGCGCCAGCAGCAAGGGGACTAGCGGGAGTTTGATAGAGACCCAGTACTTC. It codes for CASSKGTSGSLIETQYF.

This clone was seen only once. The chain carries TRBV7-9 and TRBJ1-2; TRBD1 aligns across 8 bases. The CDR3 spans 17 residues. The V segment lost 3 bases and the J segment 3 bases; nucleotides outside the gene matches: 12. Germline lookup yields CDR1 SEHNR and CDR2 FQNEAQ (reference sequence). Written as DNA, the CDR3 is TGTGCCAGCAGCTTGGCCGGGACAGGTCCTTTGGACTATGGCTACACCTTC. It yields the protein CASSLAGTGPLDYGYTF.

V usage is TRBV27 and J usage is TRBJ1-2; TRBD1 matches at 7 bases. V dropped 5 bases and J dropped 4; count of bases not matched to a gene: 13. CDR1 is MNHEY, CDR2 SMNVEV, per germline (reference sequence). The CDR3 is 16 amino acids. DNA of the CDR3: TGTGCCAGCAGTCGGCTTACCGGAGGGGGCGGCTATGGCTACACCTTC. Residues: CASSRLTGGGGYGYTF.

The genes are TRBV4-3 and TRBJ1-4; a possible D gene is TRBD1 (6 bases). The ends were cut back, 3 bases at V and 11 bases at J, with 22 bases in the middle. Germline V gives CDR1 LGHNA, CDR2 YSLEER. The CDR3 extends over 16 amino acids. CDR3 DNA: TGCGCCAGCAGCCATGTCGCCATGGGGGGGCGGGTGAAACTGTTTTTT. Its translation: CASSHVAMGGRVKLFF.

This clone was seen a few times. The gene calls are TRBV4-1 and TRBJ2-7; a possible D gene is TRBD1 (5 bases). Germline values: CDR1 MGHRA, CDR2 YSYEKL. The length of the CDR3 is 14 residues. Trimming cost V 2 bases and J 5 bases, with 13 bases left between them. CDR3 loop: CASSQIGRVHEQYF. As DNA, the CDR3 is TGCGCCAGCAGCCAAATTGGCAGGGTACACGAGCAGTACTTC.

This clone has ten or more counts. V gene TRBV7-2 combines with J gene TRBJ2-7; D is perhaps TRBD2 (6 bases). The CDR3 loop spans 14 amino acids. V was pared by 5 bases and J by 0 bases, with 11 bases between. The germline V gene has CDR1 SGHTA and CDR2 FQGNSA. DNA for the CDR3: TGTGCCAGCAGCCCTCGGGGGAGCTCCTACGAGCAGTACTTC. Encoded protein: CASSPRGSSYEQYF.

V usage is TRBV27 and J usage is TRBJ2-3, with a possible D match to TRBD2 (6 bases). The CDR3 has 14 residues. Between the trimmed V and J ends, which lost 5 bases and 5 bases, there was a span of 14 bases. Germline V gene sequence: CDR1 MNHEY, CDR2 SMNVEV (reference sequence). The CDR3, as DNA: TGTGCCAGCAGTATACGGGGGTTCAAAGATACGCAGTATTTT. Translated: CASSIRGFKDTQYF.

The chain uses TRBV7-2 and TRBJ1-1, with TRBD1 matching 7 bases. CDR1 is SGHTA, CDR2 FQGNSA, per germline. V dropped 3 bases and J dropped 1; count of bases not matched to a gene: 8. The CDR3 is made up of 16 amino acids. This chain's CDR3 is CASSFGQVGSNTEAFF. In DNA, the CDR3 is TGTGCCAGCAGCTTCGGACAGGTAGGGTCGAACACTGAAGCTTTCTTT.

This clone was seen a single time. The CDR3 reads CSVVKEGGYTF. The CDR3, as DNA: TGCAGCGTTGTGAAGGAGGGAGGCTACACCTTC. The chain couples TRBV29-1 to TRBJ1-2; unclear D gene. This CDR3 has 11 residues. In germline, CDR1 is SQVTM, CDR2 ANQGSEA. V was trimmed by 4 bases and J by 8 bases, leaving 11 bases between them. Variable domain in full (rest from reference TRBV29-1 and TRBJ1-2): SAVISQKPSRDICQRGTSLTIQCQVDSQVTMMFWYRQQPGQSLTLIATANQGSEATYESGFVIDKFPISRPNLTFSTLTVSNMSPEDSSIYLCSVVKEGGYTFGSGTRLTVV.

The chain is built from TRBV25-1 and TRBJ2-1; 10 positions match TRBD1. This CDR3 region has 13 residues. Germline CDR1 and CDR2: MGHDK and SYGVNS. V was pared by 8 bases and J by 8 bases, with 6 bases of the junction left unmatched. The CDR3 protein is CASRDRGLYEQFF. CDR3 DNA: TGTGCCAGCCGGGACAGGGGATTGTATGAGCAGTTCTTC.